This T cell receptor (beta chain) was captured in a study of T cell repertoires in cytomegalovirus infection. The CDR3 consists of 15 residues. Trimming removed 2 bases at V and 2 bases at J, with 9 bases between. Germline assignment: CDR1 MNHGY and CDR2 SAAAGT. Via MiXCR, TCRdb re-called the reads, giving one row per CDR3 protein. This table has 680,000 or so distinct CDR3 sequences, under 40% appearing once. This clonotype was counted once. The final CDR3 position lacks the conserved phenylalanine or tryptophan, pointing to a likely read error. The sequence was obtained from a human donor in good health (CMV status not recorded). Some clones in this sample may be carry-over from other donors' samples. The chain employs TRBV6-8 and TRBJ2-2; D unresolved. Sequencing used PBMCs. The CDR3 reads CASSYEVANTGELFL. The CDR3 region has the DNA TGTGCCAGCAGTTACGAGGTGGCTAACACCGGGGAGCTGTTTTTG.